The 3 T cell receptor beta chains reported below all come from one sample, sequenced in a study of T cell responses to AZD1222 COVID-19 vaccine. This table comes from immunoSEQ multiplex PCR, and its TCRdb copy is limited to in-frame clones, with some not included. The sample records about 120,000 clones, just over 90% being singletons. The source was peripheral blood, collected 28 days after the second AZD1222 dose. Source of these receptors: an adult who received the AZD1222 COVID-19 vaccine.

The chain has TRBV6-6 and TRBJ1-4; a possible D gene is TRBD1 (6 bases). The germline V gene has CDR1 MNHNY and CDR2 SVGAGI (reference sequence). The germline V and J ends were trimmed by 9 bases and 3 bases, with 20 bases remaining between them. The CDR3 loop spans 16 amino acids. The CDR3 is CARTLSGQTSNEKLFF. DNA of the CDR3: TGTGCCAGGACACTATCTGGACAGACTTCTAATGAAAAACTGTTTTTT.

The CDR3 here is CASSPGASGGYNEQFF. The CDR3 nucleotides read TGTGCCAGCAGCCCCGGGGCTAGCGGGGGCTACAATGAGCAGTTCTTC. The V gene is TRBV7-9, the J gene TRBJ2-1; 10 bases are shared with TRBD2. V shed 5 bases and J 3 bases; nucleotides not matched to a gene: 7. CDR3 length: 16 residues. Germline V gene data show CDR1 as SEHNR and CDR2 as FQNEAQ (reference sequence).

In its sample, this clone was seen once. The V gene is TRBV6-4, the J gene TRBJ1-5; possible D gene TRBD1, 6 bases. Germline V gene data show CDR1 as MRHNA and CDR2 as SNTAGT. CDR3 length: 15 residues. V lost 6 bases and J 7 bases, leaving 19 bases between the germline ends. In DNA form, the CDR3 reads TGTGCCAGCAGCCCTGAGGCGGGGGCTGGGCAGCCCCAGCATTTT. Amino acid sequence: CASSPEAGAGQPQHF.